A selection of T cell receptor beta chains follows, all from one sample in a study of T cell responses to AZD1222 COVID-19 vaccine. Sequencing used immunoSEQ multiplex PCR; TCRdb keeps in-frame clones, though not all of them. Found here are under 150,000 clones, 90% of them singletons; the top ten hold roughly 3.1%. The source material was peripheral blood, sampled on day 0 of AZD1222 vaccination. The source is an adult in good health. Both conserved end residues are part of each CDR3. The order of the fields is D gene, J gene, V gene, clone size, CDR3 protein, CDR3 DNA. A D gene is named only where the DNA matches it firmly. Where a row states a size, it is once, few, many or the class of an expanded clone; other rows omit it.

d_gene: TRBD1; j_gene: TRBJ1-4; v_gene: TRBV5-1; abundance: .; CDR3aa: CASSFAGGRDEKLFF; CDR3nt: TGCGCCAGCAGCTTTGCAGGGGGCCGTGATGAAAAACTGTTTTTT
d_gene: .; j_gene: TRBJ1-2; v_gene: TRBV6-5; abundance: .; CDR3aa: CASTAGRTYDYGYTF; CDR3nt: TGTGCCAGCACAGCAGGCAGGACGTATGACTATGGCTACACCTTC
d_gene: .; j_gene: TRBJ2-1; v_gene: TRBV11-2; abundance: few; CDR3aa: CASSPLVGGTYNEQFF; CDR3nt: TGTGCCAGCAGCCCACTCGTCGGGGGAACCTACAATGAGCAGTTCTTC
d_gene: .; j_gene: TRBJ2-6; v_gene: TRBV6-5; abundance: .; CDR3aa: CASSQGGTGANVLTF; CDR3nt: TGTGCCAGCAGCCAGGGGGGGACTGGGGCCAACGTCCTGACTTTC
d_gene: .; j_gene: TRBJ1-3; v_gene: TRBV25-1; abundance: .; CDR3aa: CASSESGGSSGNTIYF; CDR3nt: TGTGCCAGCAGTGAATCCGGGGGCAGCTCTGGAAACACCATATATTTT
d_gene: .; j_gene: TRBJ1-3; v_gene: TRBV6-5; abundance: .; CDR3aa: CASSRDLSGNTIYF; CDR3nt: TGTGCCAGCAGTAGGGACCTCTCTGGAAACACCATATATTTT
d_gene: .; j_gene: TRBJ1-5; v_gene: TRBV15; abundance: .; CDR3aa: CATSRVGRHQAQHF; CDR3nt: TGTGCCACCAGCAGAGTCGGGAGGCATCAGGCCCAGCATTTT
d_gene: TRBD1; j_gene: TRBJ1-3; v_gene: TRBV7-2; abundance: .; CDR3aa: CASSLFQGARGNTIYF; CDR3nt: TGTGCCAGCAGCCTTTTCCAGGGGGCGCGGGGAAACACCATATATTTT
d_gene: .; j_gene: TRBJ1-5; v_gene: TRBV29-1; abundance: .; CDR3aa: CSARGPGGDQPQHF; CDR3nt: TGCAGCGCTAGAGGACCCGGTGGTGATCAGCCCCAGCATTTT
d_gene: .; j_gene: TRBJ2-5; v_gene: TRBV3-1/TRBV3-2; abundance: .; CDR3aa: CASSQEWDTVQETQYF; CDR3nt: TGTGCCAGCAGCCAAGAGTGGGACACTGTCCAAGAGACCCAGTACTTC
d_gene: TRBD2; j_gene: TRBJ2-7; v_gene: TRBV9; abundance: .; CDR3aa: CASSVDSGLAGGEQYF; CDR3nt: TGTGCCAGCAGCGTAGACTCGGGACTAGCGGGAGGCGAGCAGTACTTC
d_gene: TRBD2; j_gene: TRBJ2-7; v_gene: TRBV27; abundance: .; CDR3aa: CASKRVTSAEQYF; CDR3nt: TGTGCCAGCAAGAGGGTAACTAGCGCCGAGCAGTACTTC
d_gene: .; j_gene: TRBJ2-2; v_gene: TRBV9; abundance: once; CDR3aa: CASSVVRPPNTGELFF; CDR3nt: TGTGCCAGCAGCGTAGTCAGACCTCCGAACACCGGGGAGCTGTTTTTT
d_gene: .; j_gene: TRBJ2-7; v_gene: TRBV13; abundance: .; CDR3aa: CASTIGIYTLPEQYF; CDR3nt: TGTGCCAGCACCATCGGTATCTATACCCTCCCCGAGCAGTACTTC
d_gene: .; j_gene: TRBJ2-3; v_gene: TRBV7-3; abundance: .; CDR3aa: CASSPVGSSDTQYF; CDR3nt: TGTGCCAGCAGCCCCGTGGGGAGCTCAGATACGCAGTATTTT
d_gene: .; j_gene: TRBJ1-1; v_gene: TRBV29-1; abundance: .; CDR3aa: CSVGLNTEAFF; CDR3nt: TGCAGCGTTGGGTTGAACACTGAAGCTTTCTTT
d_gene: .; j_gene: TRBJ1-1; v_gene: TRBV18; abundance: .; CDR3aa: CASSPPAVNTEAFF; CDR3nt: TGTGCCAGCTCACCACCGGCAGTCAACACTGAAGCTTTCTTT
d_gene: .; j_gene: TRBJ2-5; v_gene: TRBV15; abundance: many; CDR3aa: CATSADLKTQYF; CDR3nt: TGTGCCACCAGCGCAGATTTAAAGACCCAGTACTTC
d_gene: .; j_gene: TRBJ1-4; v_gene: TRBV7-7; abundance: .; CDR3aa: CASSLGSGAGEKLFF; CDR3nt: TGTGCTAGCAGCTTAGGCTCTGGGGCAGGAGAAAAACTGTTTTTT
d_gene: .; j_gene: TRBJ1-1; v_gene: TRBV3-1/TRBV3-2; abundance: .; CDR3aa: CASSQGGLRDTEAFF; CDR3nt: TGTGCCAGCAGCCAAGGGGGACTCCGGGACACTGAAGCTTTCTTT
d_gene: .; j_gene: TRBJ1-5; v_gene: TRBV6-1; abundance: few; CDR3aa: CASSEIAGGGNQPQHF; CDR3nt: TGTGCCAGCAGTGAAATAGCGGGGGGAGGCAATCAGCCCCAGCATTTT
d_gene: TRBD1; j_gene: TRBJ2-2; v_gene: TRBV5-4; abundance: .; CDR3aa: CASSAGTGNTGELFF; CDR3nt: TGTGCCAGCAGTGCCGGGACAGGGAACACCGGGGAGCTGTTTTTT
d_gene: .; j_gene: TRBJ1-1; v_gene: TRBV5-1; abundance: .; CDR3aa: CASSPGGARNTEAFF; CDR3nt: TGCGCCAGCAGCCCCGGGGGGGCGAGGAACACTGAAGCTTTCTTT
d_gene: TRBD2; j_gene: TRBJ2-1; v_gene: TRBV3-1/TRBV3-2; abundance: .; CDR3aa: CASSQNQGGGQFF; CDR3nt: TGTGCCAGCAGCCAAAACCAGGGCGGGGGTCAGTTCTTC
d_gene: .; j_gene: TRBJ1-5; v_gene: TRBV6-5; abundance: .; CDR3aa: CASSISGPQGPQHF; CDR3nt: TGTGCCAGCAGTATTAGTGGCCCGCAGGGGCCCCAGCATTTT
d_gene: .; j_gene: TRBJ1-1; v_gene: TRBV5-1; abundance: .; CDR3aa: CASSPADSNTEAFF; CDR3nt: TGCGCCAGCAGCCCGGCGGACAGCAACACTGAAGCTTTCTTT
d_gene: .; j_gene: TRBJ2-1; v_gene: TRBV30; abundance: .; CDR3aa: CAWNPGQEQFF; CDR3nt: TGTGCCTGGAATCCCGGCCAGGAGCAGTTCTTC
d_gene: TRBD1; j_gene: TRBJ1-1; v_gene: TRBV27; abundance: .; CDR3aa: CASSNRGPGYLFIMNTEAFF; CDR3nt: TGTGCCAGCAGCAATAGGGGGCCGGGGTATCTATTTATAATGAACACTGAAGCTTTCTTT
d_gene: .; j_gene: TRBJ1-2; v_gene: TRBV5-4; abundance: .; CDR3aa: CASSSSVFDYGYTF; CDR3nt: TGTGCCAGCAGCTCGAGCGTTTTTGACTATGGCTACACCTTC
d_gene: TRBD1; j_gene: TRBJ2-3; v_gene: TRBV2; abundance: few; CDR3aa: CASTFRGPGDTQYF; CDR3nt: TGTGCCAGCACCTTCAGGGGGCCGGGAGATACGCAGTATTTT
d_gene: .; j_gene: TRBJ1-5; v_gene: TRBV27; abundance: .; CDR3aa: CASSFNAGNQPQHF; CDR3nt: TGTGCCAGCAGTTTCAACGCAGGAAATCAGCCCCAGCATTTT
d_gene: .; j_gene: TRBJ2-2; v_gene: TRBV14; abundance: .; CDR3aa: CASSPRLVSLAGELFF; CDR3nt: TGTGCCAGCAGCCCTCGACTAGTTTCCCTAGCCGGGGAGCTGTTTTTT
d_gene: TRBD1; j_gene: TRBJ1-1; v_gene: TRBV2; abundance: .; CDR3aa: CASSDGTGVYTEAFF; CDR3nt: TGTGCCAGCAGTGACGGGACAGGGGTTTACACTGAAGCTTTCTTT
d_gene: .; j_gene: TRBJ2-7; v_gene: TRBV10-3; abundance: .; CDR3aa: CAISDMRAGLTYEQYF; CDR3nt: TGTGCCATCAGTGACATGCGGGCGGGGTTAACCTACGAGCAGTACTTC
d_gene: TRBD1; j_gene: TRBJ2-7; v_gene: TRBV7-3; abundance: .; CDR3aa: CASSLTPGGTGEQYF; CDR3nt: TGTGCCAGCAGCTTAACTCCAGGGGGTACGGGCGAGCAGTACTTC
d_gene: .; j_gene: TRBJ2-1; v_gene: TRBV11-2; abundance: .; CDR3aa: CASSIDSGSYNEQFF; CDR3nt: TGTGCCAGCAGCATCGACAGCGGCTCCTACAATGAGCAGTTCTTC
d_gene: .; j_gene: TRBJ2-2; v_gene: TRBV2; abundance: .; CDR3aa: CASRPDPGTGELFF; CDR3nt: TGTGCCAGCAGGCCTGACCCAGGGACCGGGGAGCTGTTTTTT
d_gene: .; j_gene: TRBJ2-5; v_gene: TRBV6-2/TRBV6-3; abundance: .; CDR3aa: CASSFTVAQETQYF; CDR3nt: TGTGCCAGCAGTTTTACAGTCGCCCAAGAGACCCAGTACTTC
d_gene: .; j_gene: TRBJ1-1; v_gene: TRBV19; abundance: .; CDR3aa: CASSIAANTEAFF; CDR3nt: TGTGCCAGTAGTATCGCGGCTAACACTGAAGCTTTCTTT
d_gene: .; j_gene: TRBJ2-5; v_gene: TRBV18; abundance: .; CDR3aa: CASSPNEKTQYF; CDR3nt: TGTGCCAGCTCACCGAACGAGAAGACCCAGTACTTC
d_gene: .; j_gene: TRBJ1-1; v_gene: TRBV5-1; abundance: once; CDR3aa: CASGDHVGTEAFF; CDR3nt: TGCGCCAGCGGGGACCACGTGGGGACTGAAGCTTTCTTT
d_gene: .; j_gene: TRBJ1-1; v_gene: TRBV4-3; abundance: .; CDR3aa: CASSQDGAGLRGAFF; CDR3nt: TGCGCCAGCAGCCAAGATGGGGCGGGGCTTCGGGGAGCTTTCTTT
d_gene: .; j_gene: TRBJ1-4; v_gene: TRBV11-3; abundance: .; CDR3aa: CASSLGGETNEKLFF; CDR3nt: TGTGCCAGCAGCTTGGGGGGCGAAACTAATGAAAAACTGTTTTTT
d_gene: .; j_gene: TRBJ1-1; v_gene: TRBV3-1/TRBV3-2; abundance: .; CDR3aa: CASTGVNTEAFF; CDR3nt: TGTGCCAGCACGGGGGTAAACACTGAAGCTTTCTTT
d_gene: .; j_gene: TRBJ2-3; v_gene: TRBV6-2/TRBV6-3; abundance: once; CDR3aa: CASSYLSADTQYF; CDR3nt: TGTGCCAGCAGTTACCTGTCGGCAGATACGCAGTATTTT
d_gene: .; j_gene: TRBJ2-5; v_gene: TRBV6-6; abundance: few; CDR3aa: CASSYSRETQYF; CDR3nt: TGTGCCAGCAGTTACTCGAGGGAGACCCAGTACTTC
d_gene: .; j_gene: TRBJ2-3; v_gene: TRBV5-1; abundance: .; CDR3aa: CASSLEGSSTDTQYF; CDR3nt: TGCGCCAGCAGCTTGGAGGGCTCCTCGACAGATACGCAGTATTTT
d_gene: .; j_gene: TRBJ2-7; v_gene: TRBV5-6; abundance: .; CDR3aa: CASSPDGDSYEQYF; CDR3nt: TGTGCCAGCAGCCCGGATGGGGACTCCTACGAGCAGTACTTC
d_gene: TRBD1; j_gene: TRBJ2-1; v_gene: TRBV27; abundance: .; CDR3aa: CASRLNHLNPRQGTNEQFF; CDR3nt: TGTGCCAGCAGGCTTAACCACCTTAACCCTCGACAGGGTACCAATGAGCAGTTCTTC
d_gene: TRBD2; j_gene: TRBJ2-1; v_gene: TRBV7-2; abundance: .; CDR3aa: CASSLLAGNNEQFF; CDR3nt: TGTGCCAGCAGCTTGCTAGCGGGAAACAATGAGCAGTTCTTC
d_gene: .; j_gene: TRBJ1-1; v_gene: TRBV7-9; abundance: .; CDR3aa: CASSLSPTGNTEAFF; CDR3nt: TGTGCCAGCAGCTTATCCCCCACAGGGAACACTGAAGCTTTCTTT
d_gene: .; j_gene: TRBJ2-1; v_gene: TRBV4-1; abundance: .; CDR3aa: CASSQGWQGPFF; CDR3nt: TGCGCCAGCAGCCAGGGGTGGCAGGGCCCGTTCTTC
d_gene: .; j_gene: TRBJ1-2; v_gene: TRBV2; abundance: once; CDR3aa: CASRREGVDGYTF; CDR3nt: TGTGCCAGCAGGAGGGAAGGGGTGGACGGCTACACCTTC
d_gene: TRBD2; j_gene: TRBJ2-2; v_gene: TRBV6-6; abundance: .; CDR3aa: CASSPPGLAGVTGELFF; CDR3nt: TGTGCCAGCAGTCCACCGGGACTAGCGGGGGTTACCGGGGAGCTGTTTTTT
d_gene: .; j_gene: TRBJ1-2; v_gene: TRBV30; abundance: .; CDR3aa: CAWSVLNREENGYTF; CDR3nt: TGTGCCTGGAGTGTACTGAACAGGGAGGAAAATGGCTACACCTTC
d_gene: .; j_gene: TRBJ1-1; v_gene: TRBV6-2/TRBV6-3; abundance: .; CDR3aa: CASSSGPSVNTEAFF; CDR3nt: TGTGCCAGCAGCAGTGGCCCGAGCGTGAACACTGAAGCTTTCTTT
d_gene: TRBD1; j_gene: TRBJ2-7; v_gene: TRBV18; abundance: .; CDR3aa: CASSPRGTGSEQYF; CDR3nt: TGTGCCAGCTCACCACGGGGGACAGGGTCTGAGCAGTACTTC